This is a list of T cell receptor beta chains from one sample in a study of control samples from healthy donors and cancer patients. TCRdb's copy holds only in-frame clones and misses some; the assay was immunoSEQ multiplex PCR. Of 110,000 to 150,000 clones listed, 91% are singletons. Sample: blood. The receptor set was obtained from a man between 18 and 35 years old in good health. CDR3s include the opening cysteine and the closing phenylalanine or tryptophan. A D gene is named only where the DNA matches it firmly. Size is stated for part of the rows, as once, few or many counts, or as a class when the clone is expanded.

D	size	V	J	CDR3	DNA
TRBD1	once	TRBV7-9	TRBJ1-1	CASSFETGDTEAFF	TGTGCCAGCAGCTTTGAAACAGGGGACACTGAAGCTTTCTTT
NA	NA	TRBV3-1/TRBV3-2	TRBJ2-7	CASSQGPTYEQYF	TGTGCCAGCAGCCAAGGACCGACCTACGAGCAGTACTTC
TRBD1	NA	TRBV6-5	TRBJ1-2	CATRRGQGNYGYTF	TGTGCCACCAGAAGGGGACAGGGGAACTATGGCTACACCTTC
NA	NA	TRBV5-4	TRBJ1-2	CASSATLNYGYTF	TGTGCCAGCAGCGCCACACTGAACTATGGCTACACCTTC
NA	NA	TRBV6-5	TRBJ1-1	CASRARMNTEAFF	TGTGCCAGCAGAGCACGAATGAACACTGAAGCTTTCTTT
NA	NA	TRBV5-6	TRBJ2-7	CASSLEQAWSYEQYF	TGTGCCAGCAGCTTGGAACAGGCGTGGTCCTACGAGCAGTACTTC
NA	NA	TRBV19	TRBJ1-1	CASSIGQNTEAFF	TGTGCCAGTAGTATTGGACAGAACACTGAAGCTTTCTTT
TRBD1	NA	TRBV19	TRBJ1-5	CATGDGNQPQHF	TGTGCTACAGGGGACGGAAATCAGCCCCAGCATTTT
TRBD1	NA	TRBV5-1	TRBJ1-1	CASSWGLQGYTEAFF	TGCGCCAGCAGCTGGGGGCTACAGGGGTACACTGAAGCTTTCTTT
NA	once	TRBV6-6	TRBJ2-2	CASSYRGWDTGELFF	TGTGCCAGCAGTTACCGGGGATGGGACACCGGGGAGCTGTTTTTT
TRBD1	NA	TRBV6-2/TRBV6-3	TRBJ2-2	CASSQGQGAGELFF	TGTGCCAGCAGCCAAGGACAGGGGGCCGGGGAGCTGTTTTTT
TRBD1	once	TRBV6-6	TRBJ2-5	CASSYSDRGGETQYF	TGTGCCAGCAGTTACTCGGACAGGGGAGGGGAGACCCAGTACTTC
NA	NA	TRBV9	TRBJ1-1	CASSAYGETEAFF	TGTGCCAGCAGCGCCTATGGGGAGACTGAAGCTTTCTTT
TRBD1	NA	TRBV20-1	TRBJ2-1	CSASGGQVGNEQFF	TGCAGTGCTAGTGGGGGACAGGTTGGGAATGAGCAGTTCTTC
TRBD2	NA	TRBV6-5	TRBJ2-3	CASSYATSGGQDTQYF	TGTGCCAGCAGTTACGCCACTAGCGGGGGGCAAGATACGCAGTATTTT
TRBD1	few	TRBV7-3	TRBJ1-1	CASSFKPGQGNTEAFF	TGTGCCAGCAGCTTCAAACCGGGACAGGGAAACACTGAAGCTTTCTTT
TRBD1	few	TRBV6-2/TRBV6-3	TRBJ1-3	CASSPKDRVYGNTIYF	TGTGCCAGCAGCCCTAAGGACAGGGTCTATGGAAACACCATATATTTT
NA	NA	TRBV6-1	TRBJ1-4	CASSEGFWEKLFF	TGTGCCAGCAGTGAAGGTTTCTGGGAAAAACTGTTTTTT
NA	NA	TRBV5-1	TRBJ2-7	CASSLAGRSSYEQYF	TGCGCCAGCAGCTTGGCCGGACGGAGTTCCTACGAGCAGTACTTC
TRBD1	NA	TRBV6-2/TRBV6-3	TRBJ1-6	CASSYGDSNSPLHF	TGTGCCAGCAGTTACGGGGACAGTAATTCACCCCTCCACTTT
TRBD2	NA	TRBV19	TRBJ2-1	CASSIDFWTSGGAGYNEQFF	TGTGCCAGTAGTATAGATTTTTGGACTAGCGGGGGGGCAGGATACAATGAGCAGTTCTTC
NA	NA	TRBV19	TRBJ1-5	CASSIVRGEQPQHF	TGTGCCAGTAGTATAGTCAGGGGTGAACAGCCCCAGCATTTT
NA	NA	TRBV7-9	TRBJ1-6	CASSLVGQNSPLHF	TGTGCCAGCAGCTTAGTTGGCCAGAATTCACCCCTCCACTTT
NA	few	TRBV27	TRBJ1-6	CASSFLNSPLHF	TGTGCCAGCAGTTTCTTGAATTCACCCCTCCACTTT
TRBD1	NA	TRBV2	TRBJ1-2	CATSEDRGRGYTF	TGTGCCACCTCCGAGGACAGGGGAAGAGGCTACACCTTC
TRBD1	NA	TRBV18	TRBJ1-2	CASSPTGGYGYTF	TGTGCCAGCTCACCGACAGGGGGCTATGGCTACACCTTC
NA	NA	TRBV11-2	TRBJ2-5	CASSLVHQETQYF	TGTGCCAGCAGCTTAGTCCACCAAGAGACCCAGTACTTC
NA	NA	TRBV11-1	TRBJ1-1	CASSSGGSEAFF	TGTGCCAGCAGCTCCGGGGGGTCTGAAGCTTTCTTT
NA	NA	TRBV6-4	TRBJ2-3	CASSELPGGTTDTQYF	TGTGCCAGCAGTGAACTCCCAGGGGGGACCACAGATACGCAGTATTTT
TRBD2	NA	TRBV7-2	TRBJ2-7	CASSSYGRDYEQYF	TGTGCCAGCAGCTCTTATGGGAGGGACTACGAGCAGTACTTC
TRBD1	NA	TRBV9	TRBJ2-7	CASSVQGDSYEQYF	TGTGCCAGCAGCGTACAGGGGGACTCCTACGAGCAGTACTTC
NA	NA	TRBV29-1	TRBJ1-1	CSVLGQLDTEAFF	TGCAGCGTTTTAGGACAGCTCGACACTGAAGCTTTCTTT
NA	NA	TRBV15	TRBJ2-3	CATSRDYVGGTDTQYF	TGTGCCACCAGCAGAGATTATGTAGGGGGCACAGATACGCAGTATTTT
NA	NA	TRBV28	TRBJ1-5	CASSLRPGAYSNQPQHF	TGTGCCAGCAGTTTACGTCCAGGAGCTTATAGCAATCAGCCCCAGCATTTT
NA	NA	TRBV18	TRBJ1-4	CASSPGLQTNEKLFF	TGTGCCAGCTCACCAGGGTTGCAGACTAATGAAAAACTGTTTTTT
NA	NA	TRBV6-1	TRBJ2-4	CASSVDSLLAKNIQYF	TGTGCCAGCAGTGTAGACAGCCTATTAGCCAAAAACATTCAGTACTTC
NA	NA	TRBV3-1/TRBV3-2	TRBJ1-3	CASSQGRPDTIYF	TGTGCCAGCAGTCAAGGTCGCCCTGACACCATATATTTT
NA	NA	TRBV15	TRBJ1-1	CATSRDLGGTEAFF	TGTGCCACCAGCAGAGATCTGGGGGGCACTGAAGCTTTCTTT
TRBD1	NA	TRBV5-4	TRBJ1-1	CASNRDRGLTEAFF	TGTGCCAGCAACAGGGACAGGGGGCTTACTGAAGCTTTCTTT
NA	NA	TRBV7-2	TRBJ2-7	CASSRGVGRTYEQYF	TGTGCCAGCAGCCGCGGGGTGGGCAGAACCTACGAGCAGTACTTC
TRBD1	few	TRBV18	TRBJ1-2	CASSPPYSRTGGNYGYTF	TGTGCCAGCTCACCACCCTACAGCCGGACAGGGGGAAACTATGGCTACACCTTC
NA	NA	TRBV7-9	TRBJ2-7	CASSLADSNYEQYF	TGTGCCAGCAGCTTAGCCGACAGCAACTACGAGCAGTACTTC
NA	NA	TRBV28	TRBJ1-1	CASTIDMNTEAFF	TGTGCCAGCACCATAGACATGAACACTGAAGCTTTCTTT
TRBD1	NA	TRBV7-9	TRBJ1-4	CASSRQGAGEKLFF	TGTGCCAGCAGCCGACAGGGGGCCGGAGAAAAACTGTTTTTT
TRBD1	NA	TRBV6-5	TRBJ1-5	CASSIRDRHNQPQHF	TGTGCCAGCAGTATCCGGGACAGGCATAATCAGCCCCAGCATTTT
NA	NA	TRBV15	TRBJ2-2	CATSGGGTANTGELFF	TGTGCCACCAGCGGGGGGGGGACAGCGAACACCGGGGAGCTGTTTTTT
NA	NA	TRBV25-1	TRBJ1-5	CASSESGSFQPQHF	TGTGCCAGCAGTGAAAGTGGGTCTTTTCAGCCCCAGCATTTT
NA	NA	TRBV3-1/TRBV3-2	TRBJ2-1	CASSQVMCSGTRYNNEQFF	TGTGCCAGCAGCCAAGTAATGTGTTCCGGGACTCGATATAACAATGAGCAGTTCTTC
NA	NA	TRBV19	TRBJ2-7	CASGEGLPYEQYF	TGTGCCAGTGGAGAGGGGCTTCCCTACGAGCAGTACTTC
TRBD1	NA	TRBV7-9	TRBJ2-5	CASSPEGARETQYF	TGTGCCAGCAGCCCCGAGGGGGCGCGAGAGACCCAGTACTTC
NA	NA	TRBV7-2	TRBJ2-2	CASSPATGFNTGELFF	TGTGCCAGCAGCCCAGCGACAGGATTTAACACCGGGGAGCTGTTTTTT
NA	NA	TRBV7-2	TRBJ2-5	CASSSYRGQETQYF	TGTGCCAGCAGCTCCTACCGGGGACAAGAGACCCAGTACTTC